This T cell receptor (beta chain) was observed in a study of cytomegalovirus exposure and HLA in healthy donors. Findings of the study overall: Prediction of most subjects' HLA-A and HLA-B alleles by TCR beta sequences was reportedly accurate.

As for this clone: What it recognizes is unknown.

In the PCR, 60 Vbeta and 13 Jbeta primers were used. The repertoire was sequenced with immunoSEQ multiplex PCR; TCRdb's copy has only in-frame clones and lacks some. This sample has roughly 170,000 clones, with 82% found just once. The sequence derives from a male donor in good health and CMV-seronegative. The sample consisted of PBMCs.

CDR3 amino acids: CASSSGTLAYNEQFF. CDR3 DNA sequence: TGTGCCAGTTCGTCCGGGACTTTAGCCTACAATGAGCAGTTCTTC. J is TRBJ2-1 and V is TRBV9, with D perhaps TRBD2 (6 bases). The CDR3 sequence is 15 residues long. V gave up 8 bases and J gave up 2 bases, with 17 bases separating them. Germline values: CDR1 SGDLS, CDR2 YYNGEE.